The T cell receptor beta chain under discussion was sequenced for a study of B cell selection in AIRE deficiency. Sequencing was performed with immunoSEQ multiplex PCR; in TCRdb, only in-frame clones are kept and a portion is missing. The sample lists fewer than 15,000 clones; more than 85% were seen once. The regulatory T cell sort gate was CD4+CD25hiCD127low/negative. The TCR sequence derives from a human donor with AIRE deficiency. The sequenced sample consisted of Tregs sorted from PBMCs.

The CDR3 DNA reads TGCGCCAGCAGACAGGTATCGAACACCGGGGAGCTGTTTTTT. Protein: CASRQVSNTGELFF. The chain employs TRBV5-1 and TRBJ2-2; D might be TRBD1 (5 bases). Looked up from germline, CDR1 is SGHRS and CDR2 is YFSETQ. Trimming took 5 bases from V and 0 from J, leaving 8 bases between them. CDR3 length equals 14 residues.